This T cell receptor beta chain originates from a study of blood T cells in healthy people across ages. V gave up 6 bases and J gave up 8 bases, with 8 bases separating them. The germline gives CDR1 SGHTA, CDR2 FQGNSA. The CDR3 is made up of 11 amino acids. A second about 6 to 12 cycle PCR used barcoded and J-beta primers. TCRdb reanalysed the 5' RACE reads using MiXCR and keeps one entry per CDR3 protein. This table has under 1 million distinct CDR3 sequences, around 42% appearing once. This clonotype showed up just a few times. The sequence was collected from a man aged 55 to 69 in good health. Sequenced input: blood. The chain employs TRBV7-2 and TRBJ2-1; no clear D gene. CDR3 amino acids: CASRKADEQFF. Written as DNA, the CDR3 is TGTGCCAGCAGAAAGGCGGATGAGCAGTTCTTC.